This T cell receptor beta chain was identified during a study of T-cell reconstitution after alpha-beta-depleted transplantation in children. Notes on the study in general: A year post-transplant, T-cell counts and diversity derived mostly from newly produced T cells.

On this clonotype: Antigen: not known.

A TCRbeta library incorporating unique molecular identifiers was prepared. One entry per CDR3 protein results from TCRdb running MiXCR on the PCR reads. The repertoire holds 200,000 or so distinct CDR3 sequences, approximately 8.4% seen once, with 35% to 45% in the top ten. This TCR was sampled from a male patient aged 2-10 years who had a stem cell transplant for acute myeloid leukemia, so the T cells may come from the graft donor. Sequencing used PBMCs, mostly from graft donor cells, obtained 360 days after TCRalphabeta/CD19-depleted stem cell transplant.

The CDR3 is CASSPPGTANTGELFF. The CDR3 region has the DNA TGCGCCAGCAGCCCACCCGGGACAGCTAACACCGGGGAGCTGTTTTTT. V gene TRBV5-1 combines with J gene TRBJ2-2; the match to TRBD1 covers 7 bases. The CDR3 totals 16 residues. The V gene's germline CDR1 is SGHRS and CDR2 YFSETQ. With V trimmed by 4 bases and J by 2 bases, 8 bases remained unmatched.